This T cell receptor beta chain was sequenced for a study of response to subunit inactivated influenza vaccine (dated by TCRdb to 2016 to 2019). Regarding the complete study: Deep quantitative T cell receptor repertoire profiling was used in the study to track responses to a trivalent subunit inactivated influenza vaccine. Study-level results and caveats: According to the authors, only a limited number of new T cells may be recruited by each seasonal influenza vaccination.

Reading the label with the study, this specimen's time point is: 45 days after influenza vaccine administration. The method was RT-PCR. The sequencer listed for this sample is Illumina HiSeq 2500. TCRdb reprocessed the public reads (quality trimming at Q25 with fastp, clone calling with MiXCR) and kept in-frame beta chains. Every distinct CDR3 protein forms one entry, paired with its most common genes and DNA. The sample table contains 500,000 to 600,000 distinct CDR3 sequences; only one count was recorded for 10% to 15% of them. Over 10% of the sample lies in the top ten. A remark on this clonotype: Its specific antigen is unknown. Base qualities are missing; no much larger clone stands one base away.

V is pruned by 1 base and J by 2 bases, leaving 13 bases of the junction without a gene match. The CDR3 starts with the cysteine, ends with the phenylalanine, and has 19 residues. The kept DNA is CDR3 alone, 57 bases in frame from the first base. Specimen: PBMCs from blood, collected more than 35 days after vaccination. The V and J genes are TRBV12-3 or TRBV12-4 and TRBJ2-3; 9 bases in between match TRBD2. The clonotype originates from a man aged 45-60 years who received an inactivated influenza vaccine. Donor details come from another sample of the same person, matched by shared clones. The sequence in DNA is TGTGCCAGCAGTTTAGTAATCGTCCCTGCTAGCGGGACCACAGATACGCAGTATTTT. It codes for CASSLVIVPASGTTDTQYF.